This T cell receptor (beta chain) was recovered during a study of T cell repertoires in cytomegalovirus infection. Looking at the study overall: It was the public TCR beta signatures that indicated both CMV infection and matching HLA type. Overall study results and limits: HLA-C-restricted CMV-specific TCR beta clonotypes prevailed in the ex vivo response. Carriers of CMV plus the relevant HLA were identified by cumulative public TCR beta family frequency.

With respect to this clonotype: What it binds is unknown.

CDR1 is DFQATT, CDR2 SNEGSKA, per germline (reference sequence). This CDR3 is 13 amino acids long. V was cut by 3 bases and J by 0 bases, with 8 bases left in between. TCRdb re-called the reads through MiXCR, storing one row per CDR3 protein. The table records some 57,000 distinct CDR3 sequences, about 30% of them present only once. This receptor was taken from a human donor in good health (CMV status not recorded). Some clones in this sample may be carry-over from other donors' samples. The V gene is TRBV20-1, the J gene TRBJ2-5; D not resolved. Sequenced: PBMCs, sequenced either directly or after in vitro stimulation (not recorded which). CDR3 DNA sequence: TGCAGTGCTAGCCGGCGGTACCAAGAGACCCAGTACTTC. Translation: CSASRRYQETQYF.